This is a list of T cell receptor beta chains from one sample in a study of blood T cell repertoires in COVID-19. Method: immunoSEQ multiplex PCR; TCRdb's copy keeps in-frame clones and lacks some. The sample contains tens of thousands of clones, roughly 84% of which appear only once. The specimen was peripheral blood. The receptor set was obtained from a man at least 80 years old with active or convalescent COVID-19. Each CDR3 is given with its conserved first and last residue. A D gene is named only where the DNA matches it firmly. Expanded clones get a size class; other rows say once, few or many, or leave the size out.

V	size	length	J	D	CDR3	DNA
TRBV7-2	once	14	TRBJ2-3	TRBD2	CASSDFGRPDTQYF	TGTGCCAGCAGCGACTTCGGGAGGCCAGATACGCAGTATTTT
TRBV2	-	12	TRBJ2-5	TRBD1	CASRDRGETQYF	TGTGCCAGCAGGGACAGGGGGGAGACCCAGTACTTC
TRBV5-6	once	13	TRBJ2-7	-	CASSPGTPYEQYF	TGTGCCAGCAGCCCCGGGACTCCCTACGAGCAGTACTTC
TRBV25-1	-	13	TRBJ2-2	TRBD1	CATGGDNTGELFF	TGTGCCACAGGGGGAGACAACACCGGGGAGCTGTTTTTT
TRBV3-1/TRBV3-2	few	15	TRBJ2-1	-	CASSPGARGYNEQFF	TGTGCCAGCAGCCCTGGGGCTAGGGGCTACAATGAGCAGTTCTTC
TRBV9	-	20	TRBJ2-6	-	CASSSGLNFPPPSGANVLTF	TGTGCCAGCAGCTCCGGACTGAACTTTCCCCCCCCTTCTGGGGCCAACGTCCTGACTTTC
TRBV14	-	14	TRBJ1-6	-	CASSPSGGNSPLHF	TGTGCCAGCAGCCCCTCCGGGGGGAATTCACCCCTCCACTTT
TRBV10-2	medium-sized	14	TRBJ2-7	TRBD1	CASSGTGGPYEQYF	TGCGCCAGCAGTGGGACAGGGGGCCCCTACGAGCAGTACTTC
TRBV9	-	16	TRBJ2-1	TRBD2	CASSARGSGGYNEQFF	TGTGCCAGCAGCGCCCGCGGGAGCGGGGGCTACAATGAGCAGTTCTTC
TRBV10-3	once	14	TRBJ1-2	-	CAISEGHKNYGYTF	TGTGCCATCAGCGAGGGACACAAAAACTATGGCTACACCTTC
TRBV29-1	few	14	TRBJ2-1	TRBD2	CSGELAGGPGEQFF	TGCAGCGGAGAACTAGCGGGAGGGCCGGGGGAGCAGTTCTTC
TRBV30	-	14	TRBJ2-7	-	CAWRGRGAFYEQYF	TGTGCCTGGCGTGGCCGGGGGGCTTTCTACGAGCAGTACTTC
TRBV7-2	-	15	TRBJ1-2	-	CASSFRQAGLGGYTF	TGTGCCAGCAGCTTTAGGCAGGCTGGACTTGGGGGCTACACCTTC
TRBV19	once	15	TRBJ1-1	-	CASSISLNRNTEAFF	TGTGCCAGTAGTATTTCCCTCAATAGGAACACTGAAGCTTTCTTT
TRBV11-3	-	15	TRBJ2-3	TRBD2	CASSPRGKVGDTQYF	TGTGCCAGCAGCCCGCGGGGGAAGGTGGGAGATACGCAGTATTTT
TRBV9	-	20	TRBJ1-3	-	CASSVQPPDTPGRGGNTIYF	TGTGCCAGCAGCGTCCAACCACCGGACACACCAGGGCGCGGTGGAAACACCATATATTTT
TRBV6-5	-	13	TRBJ1-2	-	CASTGQQANGYTF	TGTGCCAGCACCGGACAACAAGCCAATGGCTACACCTTC
TRBV5-5	-	13	TRBJ2-5	-	CASSLFSQETQYF	TGTGCCAGCAGCTTGTTCAGCCAAGAGACCCAGTACTTC
TRBV11-3	few	15	TRBJ1-2	TRBD1	CASSLVPTGAYGYTF	TGTGCCAGCAGCTTAGTTCCGACAGGGGCTTATGGCTACACCTTC
TRBV19	-	14	TRBJ2-7	TRBD1	CASSPTGGPYEQYF	TGTGCCAGTAGTCCGACAGGGGGTCCGTACGAGCAGTACTTC
TRBV7-2	-	17	TRBJ2-1	TRBD2	CASSLGMGSGSLNEQFF	TGTGCCAGCAGCTTAGGAATGGGTAGCGGGAGTTTAAATGAGCAGTTCTTC
TRBV10-1	-	13	TRBJ2-4	-	CASSVGIGNIQYF	TGCGCCAGCAGTGTAGGTATCGGGAACATTCAGTACTTC
TRBV6-5	-	13	TRBJ2-5	-	CASILDSQETQYF	TGTGCCAGCATACTGGACTCACAAGAGACCCAGTACTTC
TRBV6-2/TRBV6-3	-	13	TRBJ1-1	-	CASSGGGYTEAFF	TGTGCCAGCAGCGGGGGCGGGTACACTGAAGCTTTCTTT
TRBV21-1	once	15	TRBJ2-2	-	CASSKVTENTGELFF	TGTGCCAGCAGCAAAGTAACAGAGAACACCGGGGAGCTGTTTTTT
TRBV10-3	-	15	TRBJ2-2	-	CAISESLPGTGELFF	TGTGCCATCAGTGAGTCATTACCGGGGACCGGGGAGCTGTTTTTT
TRBV3-1/TRBV3-2	-	14	TRBJ1-2	-	CASSHRRETNGYTF	TGTGCCAGCAGCCATCGGAGAGAAACAAATGGCTACACCTTC
TRBV5-4	-	15	TRBJ2-2	-	CASSLGQLNTGELFF	TGTGCCAGCAGCTTGGGGCAGTTAAACACCGGGGAGCTGTTTTTT
TRBV5-1	once	16	TRBJ2-5	-	CASSQYGTLGEETQYF	TGCGCCAGCAGCCAATACGGGACTTTGGGGGAAGAGACCCAGTACTTC
TRBV9	-	13	TRBJ1-2	-	CASSVDQRLGYTF	TGTGCCAGCAGCGTAGACCAGAGACTTGGCTACACCTTC
TRBV4-2	-	18	TRBJ2-2	-	CASSQMRVEGGRTGELFF	TGTGCCAGCAGCCAGATGCGGGTGGAGGGGGGGCGAACCGGGGAGCTGTTTTTT
TRBV5-1	-	16	TRBJ2-1	TRBD2	CASSWGLVTSYNEQFF	TGCGCCAGCAGCTGGGGACTAGTGACCTCCTACAATGAGCAGTTCTTC
TRBV30	-	16	TRBJ1-6	TRBD1	CAWRPLDRGILEPLHF	TGTGCCTGGAGGCCCTTGGACAGGGGAATCTTGGAACCCCTCCACTTT
TRBV11-2	-	14	TRBJ2-1	-	CASSLLGRGDEQFF	TGTGCCAGCAGCTTACTCGGGAGAGGGGATGAGCAGTTCTTC
TRBV5-1	-	16	TRBJ2-7	TRBD1	CASSLGGTGTLHEQYF	TGCGCCAGCAGCTTGGGGGGGACAGGGACCCTCCACGAGCAGTACTTC
TRBV18	-	16	TRBJ1-5	TRBD1	CASSPPGQGSNQPQHF	TGTGCCAGCTCACCACCGGGACAGGGAAGCAATCAGCCCCAGCATTTT
TRBV7-2	-	13	TRBJ1-1	-	CASSLGGGTEAFF	TGTGCCAGCAGCTTAGGGGGGGGAACTGAAGCTTTCTTT
TRBV7-2	-	17	TRBJ2-1	TRBD2	CASSLMASGSSYNEQFF	TGTGCCAGCAGCTTGATGGCTAGCGGGAGCTCCTACAATGAGCAGTTCTTC
TRBV3-1/TRBV3-2	-	17	TRBJ2-5	TRBD2	CASSQEIQLAGKETQYF	TGTGCCAGCAGCCAAGAAATTCAATTAGCGGGAAAAGAGACCCAGTACTTC
TRBV19	-	16	TRBJ2-3	TRBD2	CASSISGREGTDTQYF	TGTGCCAGTAGTATCTCGGGGAGGGAAGGCACAGATACGCAGTATTTT
TRBV6-5	-	13	TRBJ1-2	-	CASRPTGNYGYTF	TGTGCCAGCAGGCCAACAGGGAACTATGGCTACACCTTC
TRBV6-4	few	15	TRBJ1-2	TRBD1	CASSARTGGDYGYTF	TGTGCCAGCAGTGCCCGGACAGGGGGCGACTATGGCTACACCTTC
TRBV6-5	-	12	TRBJ2-7	-	CASISPGSEQYF	TGTGCCAGCATCTCCCCGGGGAGCGAGCAGTACTTC
TRBV7-2	-	15	TRBJ1-4	TRBD1	CASRPGQARAEKLFF	TGTGCCAGCAGGCCCGGACAGGCACGAGCTGAAAAACTGTTTTTT